This T cell receptor (beta chain) appears in the sequencing data of a study of shared clonotypes between healthy human individuals. Measured with immunoSEQ multiplex PCR; TCRdb has only the in-frame clones, and not every one. The sample holds more than 2 million clones, 85% to 95% seen once. Between the trimmed V and J ends, which lost 5 bases and 0 bases, there was a span of 14 bases. Per germline, CDR1 SEHNR and CDR2 FQNEAQ (reference sequence). The CDR3 has 16 residues. Findings of the study overall: A reduction in generation probabilities was seen for non-shared clonotypes relative to those shared by all four donors. The study drew on few donors, limiting represented genetic and exposure-history diversity. Clonotype sharing among donors, it was expected, would be affected by sequencing depth.

Worth noting for this clone: Its antigen remains unidentified.

Naive CD8 cells lacked CD45RO and underwent positive selection for CCR7, leaving out terminally differentiated effector memory CD45RA+ cells. The receptor's source is a young man in good health. The sample taken for sequencing was naive CD8+ T cells sorted from blood. This rearrangement joins TRBV7-9 to TRBJ2-1; D ambiguous. The chain's CDR3 is CASSPQTAGSYNEQFF. DNA for the CDR3: TGTGCCAGCAGCCCGCAGACGGCCGGCTCCTACAATGAGCAGTTCTTC.